This T cell receptor (beta chain) is drawn from a study of T cell changes during pregnancy in multiple sclerosis. The CDR3 is 18 residues long. With 3 bases clipped from V and 0 bases from J, the junction kept 11 bases outside the gene matches. From germline, CDR1 is SGHDT and CDR2 YYEEEE. Here immunoSEQ multiplex PCR was the method, and the copy in TCRdb shows in-frame clones only, minus some. The sample carries around 60,000 clones, 93% recorded once. The chain joins TRBV5-6 to TRBJ1-1, with 10 bases lining up with TRBD1. The sequencing here drew on CD4+ T cells from peripheral blood mononuclear cells, taken before pregnancy. The receptor was isolated from a female donor with multiple sclerosis, enrolled in a pregnancy study. The CDR3 DNA sequence: TGTGCCAGCAGCTCGGCACCGGCGGGACAGGGGATGAACACTGAAGCTTTCTTT. It specifies CASSSAPAGQGMNTEAFF.